This TCR beta chain was obtained from a study of blood T cell repertoires in COVID-19. Across the whole study: COVID-19 samples from acute and convalescent phases originated in the United States, Italy and Spain. PBMCs, B-cell-depleted T cells, or T cells provided the cDNA or gDNA that made up the material.

This clone was seen a few times. The sample holds other DNA sequences that translate to the same CDR3. The CDR3 runs 15 residues. The germline V and J ends were trimmed by 2 bases and 1 base, with 12 bases remaining between them. Looked up from germline, CDR1 is SGHRS and CDR2 is YFSETQ. As handled by the study authors: Reference gene primer amplification gave estimated nucleated cell counts. The data were produced by immunoSEQ multiplex PCR, yet TCRdb's version contains in-frame clones alone and is incomplete. For V, J and clone size, that table is used; D and trimming come from the DNA. The sample has 300,000 to 450,000 clones, 85% seen once; the top ten hold 3.5% to 4%.

The sequencing input was peripheral blood. The V gene is TRBV5-1, the J gene TRBJ1-1; weak D call: TRBD1 (5 bases). The sequence was obtained from a woman in her late teens or twenties with acute or convalescent COVID-19. The CDR3 coding sequence is TGCGCCAGCAGCTTTCGGGCCGGGGGGAACACTGAAGCTTTCTTT. Amino acid sequence: CASSFRAGGNTEAFF.